This T cell receptor (beta chain) was documented in a study of T cell changes during pregnancy in multiple sclerosis. The CDR3 contains 12 residues. V shed 6 bases and J shed 0 bases, with 5 bases lying between them. The germline V gene has CDR1 MNHEY and CDR2 SVGAGI. The assay was immunoSEQ multiplex PCR, and TCRdb's table has in-frame clones only and misses some. Here the sample spans about 94,000 clones, about 93% being singletons. The TCR originated in a female donor with multiple sclerosis, enrolled in a pregnancy study. Sequences were derived from peripheral blood, sampled in the third trimester of pregnancy. This chain connects TRBV6-5 to TRBJ1-1; D uncertain. CDR3 sequence reads: CASRNMNTEAFF. The CDR3 DNA follows: TGTGCCAGCAGGAACATGAACACTGAAGCTTTCTTT.